Below, 11 T cell receptor beta chains from the same sample are listed, as sequenced in a study of blood T cell repertoires in COVID-19. Sequencing used immunoSEQ multiplex PCR; TCRdb keeps in-frame clones, though not all of them. This table has some 110,000 clones, approximately 90% appearing once. Input material: peripheral blood. The receptor source for this set is a man in his fifties with COVID-19, enrolled during active disease.

The rearrangement links TRBV3-1 (or the pseudogene TRBV3-2) to TRBJ2-2, with D tentatively TRBD2 (5 bases). From germline, CDR1 is LGHDT and CDR2 YNNKEL (reference sequence). Trimming shortened V by 6 bases and J by 5 bases, and 10 bases separated the two germline ends. This CDR3 has 13 residues. The CDR3 region is CASRGTRTGELFF. The CDR3 coding sequence is TGTGCCAGCAGAGGCACTAGGACCGGGGAGCTGTTTTTT.

The rearrangement uses TRBV5-1 and TRBJ2-7; 14 nucleotides line up with TRBD2. The V and J ends lost 2 bases and 3 bases, in that order; junction bases with no gene match: 16. Looked up from germline, CDR1 is SGHRS and CDR2 is YFSETQ. The CDR3 sequence is 20 residues long. Here the CDR3 reads CASSFRAAGTSGSLHYEQYV. The CDR3 region has the DNA TGCGCCAGCAGCTTTAGAGCCGCCGGGACTAGCGGGAGCTTACACTACGAGCAGTACGTC.

The chain combines TRBV5-5 with TRBJ2-3; possibly TRBD2 for D (5 bases). Germline assignment: CDR1 SGHKS and CDR2 YYEKEE (reference sequence). CDR3 length: 14 amino acids. V was shortened by 0 bases and J by 0 bases, with 5 bases between the two germline ends. The CDR3 region is CASSLGTSTDTQYF. The DNA of the CDR3 is TGTGCCAGCAGCTTGGGGACTAGCACAGATACGCAGTATTTT.

V is TRBV28 and J is TRBJ2-2; 7 bases are a match to TRBD2. This CDR3 comprises 17 residues. Unmatched junction bases numbered 13, after V lost 5 bases and J lost 4 bases. Germline CDR1 MDHEN, CDR2 SYDVKM. This CDR3 is CASSPLREGRGTGELFF. For the CDR3, the DNA is TGTGCCAGCAGTCCCCTCAGGGAGGGTCGAGGCACCGGGGAGCTGTTTTTT.

This clone has only one observation. Other DNA sequences in the same sample also yield this CDR3. The chain employs TRBV6-5 and TRBJ2-7; tentatively, D is TRBD1 (6 bases). This CDR3 is built from 13 residues. The ends were cut back, 6 bases at V and 3 bases at J, with 12 bases in the middle. Germline CDR1 and CDR2: MNHEY and SVGAGI. Here the CDR3 reads CASSLQGGYEQYF. The CDR3 bases are TGTGCCAGCAGCCTACAGGGTGGCTACGAGCAGTACTTC.

This sequence joins TRBV11-2 and TRBJ2-6; 7 bases agree with TRBD2. Germline V gene sequence: CDR1 SGHAT, CDR2 FQNNGV. The length of the CDR3 is 16 residues. V was pared by 4 bases and J by 0 bases, with 3 bases of the junction left unmatched. The CDR3 loop is CASSSQRGSGANVLTF. The CDR3 bases are TGTGCCAGCAGCTCCCAGCGGGGCTCTGGGGCCAACGTCCTGACTTTC.

The chain is built from TRBV2 and TRBJ1-5; D unclear. Germline-derived CDR1 and CDR2 are SNHLY and FYNNEI. The CDR3 spans 17 residues. The V and J ends lost 0 bases and 1 base respectively, with 13 bases between them. The CDR3 protein is CASSEAGADSSNQPQHF. DNA for the CDR3: TGTGCCAGCAGTGAAGCAGGTGCGGACTCCAGCAATCAGCCCCAGCATTTT.

The chain joins TRBV9 to TRBJ2-5; tentative D call: TRBD2 (7 bases). CDR1 and CDR2 (germline): SGDLS, YYNGEE. The germline V and J ends were trimmed by 0 bases and 2 bases, with 14 bases remaining between them. CDR3 size: 16 residues. The CDR3 is CASSVAQGRGQETQYF. The DNA of the CDR3 is TGTGCCAGCAGCGTAGCTCAAGGGAGGGGGCAAGAGACCCAGTACTTC.

V is TRBV23-1 and J is TRBJ2-5; TRBD2 agrees at 9 bases. Being an ORF, TRBV23-1 has a function that is uncertain. The CDR3 consists of 18 residues. V dropped 7 bases and J dropped 5; count of bases not matched to a gene: 20. In DNA, the CDR3 is TGCGCCAGCACCCACTACGGGACTAGCCGCGACTTCCCGGAGACCCAGTACTTC. This sequence encodes CASTHYGTSRDFPETQYF.

V is TRBV5-1 and J is TRBJ2-7; D ambiguous. This CDR3 comprises 13 residues. The germline V gene has CDR1 SGHRS and CDR2 YFSETQ. V lost 0 bases and J lost 2, with 6 bases in between. The CDR3 is CASSLALTYEQYF. The CDR3, as DNA: TGCGCCAGCAGCTTGGCCCTAACCTACGAGCAGTACTTC.

The J gene is TRBJ2-3, the V gene TRBV5-4; D may be TRBD1 (5 bases). The CDR3 contains 13 residues. Trimming left V 2 bases short and J 5 bases short, with 9 bases between. Germline V gene lookup returns CDR1 SGHNT and CDR2 YYREEE (reference sequence). This chain's CDR3 is CASSLLTGDTQYF. The DNA for the CDR3 is TGTGCCAGCAGCTTACTAACAGGAGATACGCAGTATTTT.